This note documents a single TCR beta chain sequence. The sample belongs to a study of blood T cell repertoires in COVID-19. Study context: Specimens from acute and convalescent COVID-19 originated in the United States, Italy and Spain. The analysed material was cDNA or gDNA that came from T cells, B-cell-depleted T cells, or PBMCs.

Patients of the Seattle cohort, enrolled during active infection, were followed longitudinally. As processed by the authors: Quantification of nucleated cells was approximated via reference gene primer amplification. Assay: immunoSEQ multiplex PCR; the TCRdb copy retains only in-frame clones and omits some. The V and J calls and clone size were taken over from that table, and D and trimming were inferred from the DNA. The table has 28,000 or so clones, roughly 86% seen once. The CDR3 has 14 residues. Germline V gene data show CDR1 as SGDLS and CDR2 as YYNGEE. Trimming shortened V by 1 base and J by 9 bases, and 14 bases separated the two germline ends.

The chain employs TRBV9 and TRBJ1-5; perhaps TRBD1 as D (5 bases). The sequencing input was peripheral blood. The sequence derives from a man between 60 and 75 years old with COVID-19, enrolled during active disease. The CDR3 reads CASSVSHVGLPQHF. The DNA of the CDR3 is TGTGCCAGCAGCGTATCACACGTGGGGCTGCCCCAGCATTTT.